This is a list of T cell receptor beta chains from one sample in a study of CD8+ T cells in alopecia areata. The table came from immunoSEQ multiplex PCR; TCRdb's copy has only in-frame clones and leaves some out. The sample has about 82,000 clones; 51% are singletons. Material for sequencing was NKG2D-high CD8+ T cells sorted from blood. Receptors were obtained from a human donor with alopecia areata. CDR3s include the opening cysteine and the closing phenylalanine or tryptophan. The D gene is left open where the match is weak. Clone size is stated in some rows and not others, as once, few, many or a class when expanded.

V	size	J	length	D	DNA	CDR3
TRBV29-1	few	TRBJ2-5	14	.	TGCAGCGTTGAGTCCGCAGGGATTATTGAGACCCAGTACTTC	CSVESAGIIETQYF
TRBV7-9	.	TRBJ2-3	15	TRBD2	TGTGCCAGCAGCTATGGACTAGCGGGATGGGATACGCAGTATTTT	CASSYGLAGWDTQYF
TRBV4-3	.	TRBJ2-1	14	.	TGCGCCAGCAGCCAGCCGGGAGCCTACAATGAGCAGTTCTTC	CASSQPGAYNEQFF
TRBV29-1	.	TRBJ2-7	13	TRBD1	TGCAGCGTTTGGACAGGGGGATTCAACGAGCAGTACTTC	CSVWTGGFNEQYF
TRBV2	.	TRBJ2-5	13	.	TGTGCCAGCACCCCCCGGTACGGGGAGACCCAGTACTTC	CASTPRYGETQYF
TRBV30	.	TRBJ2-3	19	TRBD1	TGTGCCTGGAGTGTAGTTTTTGAGTGGGGACAGGGGATACCAGATACGCAGTATTTT	CAWSVVFEWGQGIPDTQYF
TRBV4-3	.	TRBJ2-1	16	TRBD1	TGCGCCAGCAGCCAAGAGGGCAGGGGGCAGTACAATGAGCAGTTCTTC	CASSQEGRGQYNEQFF
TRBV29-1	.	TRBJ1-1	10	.	TGCAGCGTTGGAGCTGGGGAAGCTTTCTTT	CSVGAGEAFF
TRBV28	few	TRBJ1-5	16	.	TGTGCCAGCAGTTTAACAGACACGTATAGCAATCAGCCCCAGCATTTT	CASSLTDTYSNQPQHF
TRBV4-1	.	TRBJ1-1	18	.	TGCGCCAGCAGCCACCGGTTAGGAGAAAGGGGCGGTCAGACTGAAGCTTTCTTT	CASSHRLGERGGQTEAFF
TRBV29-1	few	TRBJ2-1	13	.	TGCAGCGCGTCCAGGGACTTCGACAATGAGCAGTTCTTC	CSASRDFDNEQFF
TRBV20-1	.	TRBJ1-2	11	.	TGCAGTGCTGGACAGCTCTATGGCTACACCTTC	CSAGQLYGYTF
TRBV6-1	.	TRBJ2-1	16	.	TGTGCCAGCAGTGAAGCAGCCGTCTCGGACTACAATGAGCAGTTCTTC	CASSEAAVSDYNEQFF
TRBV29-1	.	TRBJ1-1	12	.	TGCAGCGCTCAGATGGGGGACACTGAAGCTTTCTTT	CSAQMGDTEAFF
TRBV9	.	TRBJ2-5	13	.	TGTGCCAGCATGGGAACGGACGAAGAGACCCAGTACTTC	CASMGTDEETQYF
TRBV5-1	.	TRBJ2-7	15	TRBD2	TGCGCCAGCAGCTTGGCCAGGGGTAGCGGGAGCGAGCAGTACTTC	CASSLARGSGSEQYF
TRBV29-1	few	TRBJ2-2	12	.	TGCAGCGTTGAGTCTGGTTCCGGGGAGCTGTTTTTT	CSVESGSGELFF
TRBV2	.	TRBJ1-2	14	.	TGTGCCAGCAGTGAAAGAGGGGGTCACTATGGCTACACCTTC	CASSERGGHYGYTF
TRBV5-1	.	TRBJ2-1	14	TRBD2	TGCGCCAGCACCTGGACTAGCGGGAGTCCTGAGCAGTTCTTC	CASTWTSGSPEQFF
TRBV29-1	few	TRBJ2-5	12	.	TGCAGCGTTGAAGCCGGGGAAGAGACCCAGTACTTC	CSVEAGEETQYF
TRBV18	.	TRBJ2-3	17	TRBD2	TGTGCCAGCTCACCACCGTTCGTCAGCGGGAACACAGATACGCAGTATTTT	CASSPPFVSGNTDTQYF
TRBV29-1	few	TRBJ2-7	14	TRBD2	TGCAGCGTTGAACTAGCGGGGACCACCTACGAGCAGTACTTC	CSVELAGTTYEQYF
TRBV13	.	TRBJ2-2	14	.	TGTGCCAGCAGACATCACAGGGAAACCGGGGAGCTGTTTTTT	CASRHHRETGELFF
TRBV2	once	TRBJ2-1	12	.	TGTGCCAGCAGTGATGGGGGAAATGAGCAGTTCTTC	CASSDGGNEQFF
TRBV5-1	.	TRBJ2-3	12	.	TGCGCCAGCAGCTTGAGAGAGAATACGCAGTATTTT	CASSLRENTQYF
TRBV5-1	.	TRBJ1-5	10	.	TGCGCCAGCAGCTTTCAGCCCCAGCATTTT	CASSFQPQHF
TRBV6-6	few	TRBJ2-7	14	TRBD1	TGTGCCAGCAGTGAGACAGGGGGCCACTACGAGCAGTACTTC	CASSETGGHYEQYF
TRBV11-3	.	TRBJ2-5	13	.	TGTGCCAGCAGCCTCGGCCCCGAGGAGACCCAGTACTTC	CASSLGPEETQYF
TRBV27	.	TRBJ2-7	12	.	TGTGCCAGCAGTTCTTACGGCTACGAGCAGTACTTC	CASSSYGYEQYF
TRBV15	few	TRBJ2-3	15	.	TGTGCCACCAGCAGAGCCGAGGGGTTTCAAGATACGCAGTATTTT	CATSRAEGFQDTQYF
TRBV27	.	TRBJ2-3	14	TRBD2	TGTGCCAGCAGTTTGGGACTAGCAACAGATACGCAGTATTTT	CASSLGLATDTQYF
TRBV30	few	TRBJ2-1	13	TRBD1	TGTGCCTGGAGTTCGACAGGGGGCGATGAGCAGTTCTTC	CAWSSTGGDEQFF
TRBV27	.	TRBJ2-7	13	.	TGTGCCAGCAGTACGACAGTATCCTACGAGCAGTACTTC	CASSTTVSYEQYF
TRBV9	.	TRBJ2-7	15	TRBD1	TGTGCCAGCAGCCCCGGGGGACAGGGAACCTACGAGCAGTACTTC	CASSPGGQGTYEQYF
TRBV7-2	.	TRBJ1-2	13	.	TGTGCCAGCAGCTTTGCGGGGGTCCATGGCTACACCTTC	CASSFAGVHGYTF
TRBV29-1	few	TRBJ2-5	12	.	TGCAGCGTTGATGGGTCCGGAGAGACCCAGTACTTC	CSVDGSGETQYF
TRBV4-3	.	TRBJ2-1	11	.	TGCGCCAGCAGCCAAGGACGGGAGCAGTTCTTC	CASSQGREQFF
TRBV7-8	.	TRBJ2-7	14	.	TGTGCCAGCAGCTTCGGAGGCCCTCTCTACGAGCAGTACTTC	CASSFGGPLYEQYF
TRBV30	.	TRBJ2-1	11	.	TGTGCCTGGGGAGCGGGACACGAGCAGTTCTTC	CAWGAGHEQFF
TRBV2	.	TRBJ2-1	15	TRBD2	TGTGCCAGCAGTTCGACTAGCGGGAGCATCGATGAGCAGTTCTTC	CASSSTSGSIDEQFF
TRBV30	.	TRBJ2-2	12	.	TGTGCCTGGAGACCCTCCTCCGGGGAGCTGTTTTTT	CAWRPSSGELFF
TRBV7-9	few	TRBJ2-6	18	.	TGTGCCAGCAGCCTCTTGGAGGGACACTCCTCTGGGGCCAACGTCCTGACTTTC	CASSLLEGHSSGANVLTF
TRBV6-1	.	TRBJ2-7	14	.	TGTGCCAGCAGTGAATGGGACGGAACCTACGAGCAGTACTTC	CASSEWDGTYEQYF
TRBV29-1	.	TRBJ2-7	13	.	TGCAGCGTCGGAACTGGGAGAAACTACGAGCAGTACTTC	CSVGTGRNYEQYF
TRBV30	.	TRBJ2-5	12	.	TGTGCCTGGAGTGTACGGCAAGAGACCCAGTACTTC	CAWSVRQETQYF
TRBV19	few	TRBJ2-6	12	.	TGTGCCAGTGCCCTCGGGGCCAACGTCCTGACTTTC	CASALGANVLTF
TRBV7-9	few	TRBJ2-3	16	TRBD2	TGTGCCAGCAGCCTAAACACACTAGCGGGAGCGGATACGCAGTATTTT	CASSLNTLAGADTQYF
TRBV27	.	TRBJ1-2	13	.	TGTGCCAGCACCAGTGGCCCGAACTATGGCTACACCTTC	CASTSGPNYGYTF
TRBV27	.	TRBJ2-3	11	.	TGTGCCAGCAGATTAACAGATACGCAGTATTTT	CASRLTDTQYF
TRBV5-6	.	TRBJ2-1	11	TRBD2	TGTGCCAGCAGCGTCGGGAGGCAGAGTTTCTTC	CASSVGRQSFF
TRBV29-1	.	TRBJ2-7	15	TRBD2	TGCAGCGTTGAAGAGGAACTAGCGGGAACCTACGAGCAGTACTTC	CSVEEELAGTYEQYF
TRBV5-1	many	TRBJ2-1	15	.	TGCGCCAGCAGCATAGATGCAGACTCCTACAATGAGCAGTTCTTC	CASSIDADSYNEQFF
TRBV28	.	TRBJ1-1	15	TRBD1	TGTGCCAGCAGTTTATTGGGGACAGGTAACACTGAAGCTTTCTTT	CASSLLGTGNTEAFF
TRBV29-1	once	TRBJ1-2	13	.	TGCAGCGTCCCTGACGGACTCCCCGGCGGCTACACCTTC	CSVPDGLPGGYTF
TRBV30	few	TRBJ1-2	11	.	TGTGCCTGGATCACAGTGTATGGCTACACCTTC	CAWITVYGYTF
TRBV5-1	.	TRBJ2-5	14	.	TGCGCCAGCAGTCCTGGGCCGTACCAAGAGACCCAGTACTTC	CASSPGPYQETQYF